This T cell receptor beta chain comes out of a study of T cell responses to AZD1222 COVID-19 vaccine. Clones were sequenced by immunoSEQ multiplex PCR, and TCRdb holds only the in-frame ones, with some missing. The table shows roughly 150,000 clones, with about 88% occurring only once. Germline V lookup: CDR1 MNHEY, CDR2 SVGAGI. The CDR3 consists of 14 residues. Trimming stripped 6 bases from V and 4 bases from J, with 13 bases between. Study-wide findings and caveats: Nearly half of spike-specific TCRs reportedly target variant regions that are unmutated in the B.1.351 and B.1.1.7 variants. Repertoires in all cases were sampled only once the peak T cell response had passed. Spike was spanned by vaccine-associated CD4 TCRs, which were dominant at 160-218 and 743-854.

Points on this clone: Its matching antigen is unknown.

Sequenced here: peripheral blood, sampled on day 0 of AZD1222 vaccination. This chain links TRBV6-5 with TRBJ1-5; tentative D call: TRBD1 (6 bases). The receptor was isolated from an adult in good health. CDR3 sequence (DNA): TGTGCCAGCAGGCCAGGACAGCCTAATCAGCCCCAGCATTTT. Amino acid sequence: CASRPGQPNQPQHF.